The sequence of this TCR beta chain was determined in a study of cytomegalovirus exposure and HLA in healthy donors. Findings and limits, study-wide: Association with HLA alleles at 0.05 false discovery rate was found for 15,000 to 20,000 TCR beta sequences in a later analysis. Over 150 TCR beta chains were listed as cytomegalovirus-associated.

Vbeta (60) and Jbeta (13) primers were used in the PCR. Sequenced by immunoSEQ multiplex PCR; TCRdb stores in-frame clones only, minus some. The repertoire holds some 120,000 clones, with 9.5% as singletons. With respect to this clone: Its specificity is not known.

J gave up 3 bases and V 5 bases, and 10 bases lay outside the gene matches. The CDR3 extends over 15 amino acids. CDR1 and CDR2 from the germline V gene are SGHDT and YYEEEE. The sample taken for sequencing was PBMCs. This clonotype was sampled from a young man in good health and CMV-seronegative. The chain has TRBV5-6 and TRBJ2-5; 7 bases are a match to TRBD2. CDR3 sequence reads: CASSFWDYNKETQYF. In nucleotides, the CDR3 is TGTGCCAGCAGTTTCTGGGACTACAATAAAGAGACCCAGTACTTC. Drawing the rest from reference TRBV5-6 and TRBJ2-5, the complete variable domain is DAGVTQSPTHLIKTRGQQVTLRCSPKSGHDTVSWYQQALGQGPQFIFQYYEEEERQRGNFPDRFSGHQFPNYSSELNVNALLLGDSALYLCASSFWDYNKETQYFGPGTRLLVL.